This entry lists 15 T cell receptor beta chains sequenced from one sample in a study of T cells after posttransplantation cyclophosphamide. The assay was immunoSEQ multiplex PCR, and TCRdb's table has in-frame clones only and misses some. There are tens of thousands of clones in the sample; 93% occur only once, and 3% lies in the top ten. Sequenced material: PBMCs. Every receptor here comes from a woman in her 30s in good health and a related stem cell transplant donor.

This clone was seen a single time. This chain uses TRBV5-5 with TRBJ1-2; weak D call: TRBD1 (6 bases). The CDR3 length is 16 residues. CDR1 is SGHKS, CDR2 YYEKEE, per germline (reference sequence). The ends were cut back, 4 bases at V and 3 bases at J, with 19 bases in the middle. The CDR3 sequence is CASSPPRGRWDYGYTF. CDR3 DNA sequence: TGTGCCAGCAGCCCACCCAGGGGTAGGTGGGACTATGGCTACACCTTC. Filled out from reference TRBV5-5 and TRBJ1-2, the complete variable domain reads DAGVTQSPTHLIKTRGQQVTLRCSPISGHKSVSWYQQVLGQGPQFIFQYYEKEERGRGNFPDRFSARQFPNYSSELNVNALLLGDSALYLCASSPPRGRWDYGYTFGSGTRLTVV.

V and J are TRBV29-1 and TRBJ2-3; no firm D call. Trimming shortened V by 3 bases and J by 7 bases, and 11 bases separated the two germline ends. Germline values: CDR1 SQVTM, CDR2 ANQGSEA. The CDR3 is made up of 12 amino acids. In DNA form, the CDR3 reads TGCAGCGTTGACTTGGGGATAAATACGCAGTATTTT. Amino acid sequence: CSVDLGINTQYF.

Only one count was recorded for this clone. The chain couples TRBV5-8 to TRBJ2-5; the match to TRBD2 covers 10 bases. Germline assignment: CDR1 SGHTS and CDR2 YDEGEE. V lost 4 bases, J lost 4 bases, and 16 bases stayed unmatched. The CDR3 covers 18 residues. CDR3 sequence: CASSLAQFLAGAGETQYF. CDR3 nucleotide sequence: TGTGCCAGCAGCCTTGCCCAATTCCTAGCGGGGGCGGGAGAGACCCAGTACTTC.

The chain has TRBV2 and TRBJ1-1, with no clear D. This CDR3 is 12 amino acids long. Germline V gives CDR1 SNHLY, CDR2 FYNNEI. Trimming shortened V by 4 bases and J by 2 bases, and 5 bases separated the two germline ends. As DNA, the CDR3 is TGTGCCAGCAGTGTGGCAAACACTGAAGCTTTCTTT. Protein sequence: CASSVANTEAFF.

The chain links TRBV4-3 to TRBJ2-1; D is unclear. This CDR3 has 14 amino acids. CDR1 is LGHNA and CDR2 is YSLEER in the germline V gene. With 0 bases removed from V and 9 bases from J, the gap between germline ends came to 12 bases. CDR3 coding DNA: TGCGCCAGCAGCCAAGATCCGTTTACTGGTGAGCAGTTCTTC. This sequence encodes CASSQDPFTGEQFF.

J is TRBJ1-1 and V is TRBV19, with TRBD1 identical over 8 bases. The trim removed 5 bases at V and 1 base at J, leaving 15 bases unmatched. Germline CDR1 and CDR2: LNHDA and SQIVND (reference sequence). The CDR3 has 18 amino acids. The CDR3 region is CASSPKDRAIMENTEAFF. The DNA of the CDR3 is TGTGCCAGTAGTCCAAAGGACAGGGCGATTATGGAGAACACTGAAGCTTTCTTT.

The J gene is TRBJ2-2, the V gene TRBV7-4, with D possibly matching TRBD2 (5 bases). The V and J ends lost 2 bases and 0 bases respectively, with 13 bases between them. Germline CDR1 reads SGHVT; CDR2 reads SQSDAQ. The CDR3 contains 17 residues. CDR3: CASSLSGKLPNTGELFF. The CDR3 DNA is TGTGCCAGCAGCTTATCCGGGAAGCTTCCGAACACCGGGGAGCTGTTTTTT.

The chain recombines TRBV4-3 with TRBJ1-2, with D perhaps TRBD1 (5 bases). Per germline, CDR1 LGHNA and CDR2 YSLEER. V lost 3 bases to trimming and J lost 0 bases, with 17 bases between them. This CDR3 has 17 amino acids. The CDR3 DNA reads as TGCGCCAGCAGCCAGGAACCGATACCGGGGGCTAACTATGGCTACACCTTC. As protein: CASSQEPIPGANYGYTF.

The chain recombines TRBV29-1 with TRBJ1-2; D ambiguous. Trimming stripped 3 bases from V and 4 bases from J, with 9 bases between. Per germline, CDR1 SQVTM and CDR2 ANQGSEA. CDR3 size: 12 residues. The CDR3 here is CSVDAGPYGYTF. The CDR3 nucleotides are TGCAGCGTTGATGCAGGCCCCTATGGCTACACCTTC.

A note on this clone: Other nucleotide sequences from this sample produce the same CDR3. The V call is TRBV15, the J call TRBJ1-2, with TRBD1 matching 10 bases. The germline V gene encodes CDR1 LNHNV and CDR2 YYDKDF (reference sequence). The CDR3 is 14 residues long. V lost 3 bases, J lost 2 bases, and 0 bases stayed unmatched. In nucleotides, the CDR3 is TGTGCCACCAGCAGGGACAGGGGGAACTATGGCTACACCTTC. Amino acids: CATSRDRGNYGYTF.

As concerns this clone: A single base separates this from a much larger clone, so it may be a read error. The rearrangement joins TRBV5-4 to TRBJ1-5, with no clear D. The V gene lost 0 bases and the J gene lost 4 bases, with 5 bases spanning the gap. The CDR3 extends over 13 amino acids. Germline V gives CDR1 SGHNT, CDR2 YYREEE (reference sequence). The CDR3 coding sequence is TGTGCCAGCAGCTTGGACAGTAATCAGCCCCAGCATTTT. This encodes CASSLDSNQPQHF.

CDR3 residues: CASSRGTSGGTDTQYF. The CDR3 DNA reads as TGCGCCAGCAGCCGAGGGACTAGCGGGGGCACAGATACGCAGTATTTT. V is TRBV4-3 and J is TRBJ2-3; 13 bases align to TRBD2. Germline-derived CDR1 and CDR2 are LGHNA and YSLEER. The trim removed 4 bases at V and 1 base at J, leaving 2 bases unmatched. The CDR3 spans 16 residues.

J is TRBJ2-7 and V is TRBV4-1; TRBD1 is a possible D gene (6 bases). Trimming shortened V by 4 bases and J by 7 bases, and 11 bases separated the two germline ends. This CDR3 is 12 amino acids long. Germline V gene data show CDR1 as MGHRA and CDR2 as YSYEKL. Here the CDR3 DNA reads TGCGCCAGCAGCCGCACAGGGCGGGAGCAGTACTTC. Amino acid sequence: CASSRTGREQYF.

This clone was picked up one time. This chain joins TRBV9 and TRBJ1-1; possibly TRBD1 for D (5 bases). This CDR3 has 15 amino acids. Between the trimmed V and J ends, which lost 3 bases and 1 base, there was a span of 13 bases. The germline CDR1 and CDR2 sequences are SGDLS and YYNGEE. The CDR3: CASSGSGTANTEAFF. The CDR3 DNA follows: TGTGCCAGCAGCGGATCCGGGACGGCGAACACTGAAGCTTTCTTT.

J is TRBJ1-1 and V is TRBV19; D gene uncertain. CDR1 LNHDA and CDR2 SQIVND come from the germline V gene (reference sequence). This CDR3 spans 13 amino acids. V was trimmed by 8 bases and J by 3 bases, leaving 13 bases between them. CDR3 sequence (DNA): TGTGCCAGTCGCCCCCTGGCCGACACTGAAGCTTTCTTT. Its translation is CASRPLADTEAFF.